These T cell receptor beta chains were read from a single sample in a study of beta chain features in type 1 diabetes. Libraries were prepared by immunoSEQ multiplex PCR; TCRdb keeps only in-frame clonotypes and omits some of them. Here the sample spans 350,000 to 450,000 clones, approximately 15% being singletons. Sequenced sample: naive CD4+ T cells from blood. The receptors here all came from a man aged 25-45 years in good health. Both conserved end residues are part of each CDR3. The D gene is left open where the match is weak. Clone size is not always given. Where it is, it says once, few, many or a class for expanded clones.

v_call: TRBV7-2
j_call: TRBJ2-1
cdr3_length: 15
clone_size: NA
d_call: NA
cdr3_aa: CASSLAGGVGNEQFF
cdr3_nt: TGTGCCAGCAGCTTAGCGGGCGGGGTCGGGAATGAGCAGTTCTTC

v_call: TRBV6-6
j_call: TRBJ1-2
cdr3_length: 15
clone_size: few
d_call: TRBD1
cdr3_aa: CASTERTGGGYGYTF
cdr3_nt: TGTGCCAGCACCGAACGGACAGGGGGGGGGTACGGCTACACCTTC

v_call: TRBV5-1
j_call: TRBJ2-5
cdr3_length: 13
clone_size: NA
d_call: TRBD1
cdr3_aa: CASSQGQQETQYF
cdr3_nt: TGCGCCAGCAGCCAGGGACAGCAAGAGACCCAGTACTTC

v_call: TRBV10-3
j_call: TRBJ2-7
cdr3_length: 13
clone_size: NA
d_call: NA
cdr3_aa: CAISVTEGYEQYF
cdr3_nt: TGTGCCATCAGTGTGACAGAGGGCTACGAGCAGTACTTC

v_call: TRBV7-9
j_call: TRBJ1-4
cdr3_length: 15
clone_size: few
d_call: NA
cdr3_aa: CASSLGGSSNEKLFF
cdr3_nt: TGTGCCAGCAGCTTAGGAGGGTCTTCTAATGAAAAACTGTTTTTT

v_call: TRBV5-6
j_call: TRBJ2-7
cdr3_length: 15
clone_size: NA
d_call: TRBD2
cdr3_aa: CASSLTSGFSGEQYF
cdr3_nt: TGTGCCAGCAGCTTGACTAGCGGGTTCTCGGGAGAGCAGTACTTC

v_call: TRBV30
j_call: TRBJ1-5
cdr3_length: 14
clone_size: NA
d_call: TRBD1
cdr3_aa: CAWARDRGTQPQHF
cdr3_nt: TGTGCCTGGGCGAGGGACAGGGGTACTCAGCCCCAGCATTTT

v_call: TRBV19
j_call: TRBJ2-1
cdr3_length: 16
clone_size: few
d_call: NA
cdr3_aa: CASSIRTGSSYNEQFF
cdr3_nt: TGTGCCAGTAGTATACGGACGGGGAGCTCCTACAATGAGCAGTTCTTC

v_call: TRBV10-3
j_call: TRBJ2-3
cdr3_length: 12
clone_size: few
d_call: NA
cdr3_aa: CAIRQQEDTQYF
cdr3_nt: TGTGCCATAAGACAGCAAGAAGATACGCAGTATTTT

v_call: TRBV5-6
j_call: TRBJ2-1
cdr3_length: 12
clone_size: few
d_call: NA
cdr3_aa: CASSLARGEQFF
cdr3_nt: TGTGCCAGCAGCTTGGCCAGGGGTGAGCAGTTCTTC

v_call: TRBV5-1
j_call: TRBJ2-3
cdr3_length: 15
clone_size: NA
d_call: NA
cdr3_aa: CASSLGHVLEDTQYF
cdr3_nt: TGCGCCAGCAGCTTGGGCCACGTTCTCGAAGATACGCAGTATTTT

v_call: TRBV7-9
j_call: TRBJ2-5
cdr3_length: 14
clone_size: few
d_call: TRBD1
cdr3_aa: CASSTRTGRETQYF
cdr3_nt: TGTGCCAGCAGCACGCGGACAGGGAGGGAGACCCAGTACTTC

v_call: TRBV7-3
j_call: TRBJ2-5
cdr3_length: 17
clone_size: NA
d_call: TRBD2
cdr3_aa: CASSSLGLAGGPRTQYF
cdr3_nt: TGTGCCAGCAGCTCCTTGGGACTAGCGGGAGGGCCGAGGACCCAGTACTTC

v_call: TRBV19
j_call: TRBJ2-3
cdr3_length: 16
clone_size: few
d_call: NA
cdr3_aa: CASSSGLLLSTDTQYF
cdr3_nt: TGTGCCAGTAGCTCGGGACTTCTGTTAAGCACAGATACGCAGTATTTT

v_call: TRBV11-2
j_call: TRBJ1-1
cdr3_length: 13
clone_size: few
d_call: NA
cdr3_aa: CASSSQGASEAFF
cdr3_nt: TGTGCCAGCAGCTCTCAAGGAGCCTCTGAAGCTTTCTTT

v_call: TRBV19
j_call: TRBJ1-2
cdr3_length: 10
clone_size: few
d_call: NA
cdr3_aa: CASKGNGYTF
cdr3_nt: TGTGCCAGTAAGGGAAACGGCTACACCTTC

v_call: TRBV29-1
j_call: TRBJ1-3
cdr3_length: 14
clone_size: NA
d_call: NA
cdr3_aa: CSVDFGLSGNTIYF
cdr3_nt: TGCAGCGTTGATTTCGGCCTCTCTGGAAACACCATATATTTT

v_call: TRBV2
j_call: TRBJ2-5
cdr3_length: 15
clone_size: NA
d_call: NA
cdr3_aa: CASSDDRGVQETQYF
cdr3_nt: TGTGCCAGCAGTGATGATAGGGGGGTCCAAGAGACCCAGTACTTC

v_call: TRBV27
j_call: TRBJ2-2
cdr3_length: 15
clone_size: NA
d_call: TRBD2
cdr3_aa: CASSPSGVNTGELFF
cdr3_nt: TGTGCCAGCAGTCCTAGCGGGGTTAACACCGGGGAGCTGTTTTTT

v_call: TRBV7-6
j_call: TRBJ1-1
cdr3_length: 14
clone_size: few
d_call: NA
cdr3_aa: CASSLKSPNTEAFF
cdr3_nt: TGTGCCAGCAGCTTAAAGTCACCGAACACTGAAGCTTTCTTT

v_call: TRBV4-3
j_call: TRBJ2-3
cdr3_length: 16
clone_size: NA
d_call: TRBD2
cdr3_aa: CASSQGTSGSSDTQYF
cdr3_nt: TGCGCCAGCAGCCAAGGGACTAGCGGGAGTTCAGATACGCAGTATTTT

v_call: TRBV7-2
j_call: TRBJ1-2
cdr3_length: 16
clone_size: NA
d_call: NA
cdr3_aa: CASSLNPAGANYGYTF
cdr3_nt: TGTGCCAGCAGCTTAAATCCTGCAGGGGCTAACTATGGCTACACCTTC

v_call: TRBV11-3
j_call: TRBJ2-7
cdr3_length: 14
clone_size: NA
d_call: NA
cdr3_aa: CASSPRQPCAEQYF
cdr3_nt: TGTGCCAGCAGCCCTCGACAGCCTTGCGCCGAGCAGTACTTC

v_call: TRBV18
j_call: TRBJ1-2
cdr3_length: 12
clone_size: few
d_call: NA
cdr3_aa: CASSPPGYGYTF
cdr3_nt: TGTGCCAGCTCACCACCGGGCTATGGCTACACCTTC

v_call: TRBV30
j_call: TRBJ1-2
cdr3_length: 13
clone_size: NA
d_call: NA
cdr3_aa: CACLQGDARGYTF
cdr3_nt: TGTGCCTGCCTACAGGGTGACGCAAGGGGCTACACCTTC

v_call: TRBV14
j_call: TRBJ1-4
cdr3_length: 15
clone_size: NA
d_call: NA
cdr3_aa: CASSQDLPSREKLFF
cdr3_nt: TGTGCCAGCAGCCAAGATCTACCGTCTAGGGAAAAACTGTTTTTT

v_call: TRBV4-1
j_call: TRBJ2-7
cdr3_length: 15
clone_size: NA
d_call: TRBD1
cdr3_aa: CASSQEGQGSYEQYF
cdr3_nt: TGCGCCAGCAGCCAAGAGGGACAGGGTTCCTACGAGCAGTACTTC

v_call: TRBV7-2
j_call: TRBJ1-1
cdr3_length: 15
clone_size: NA
d_call: TRBD1
cdr3_aa: CASSSQGFLNTEAFF
cdr3_nt: TGTGCCAGCAGCTCACAGGGGTTTCTGAACACTGAAGCTTTCTTT

v_call: TRBV5-4
j_call: TRBJ2-5
cdr3_length: 14
clone_size: few
d_call: TRBD2
cdr3_aa: CASHKGLAEETQYF
cdr3_nt: TGTGCCAGCCATAAGGGACTAGCGGAAGAGACCCAGTACTTC

v_call: TRBV30
j_call: TRBJ2-5
cdr3_length: 16
clone_size: few
d_call: TRBD2
cdr3_aa: CAWSGASGDSQETQYF
cdr3_nt: TGTGCCTGGAGTGGGGCTAGCGGGGACTCCCAAGAGACCCAGTACTTC

v_call: TRBV6-5
j_call: TRBJ2-3
cdr3_length: 11
clone_size: few
d_call: NA
cdr3_aa: CASKTEHTQYF
cdr3_nt: TGTGCCAGCAAGACCGAACATACGCAGTATTTT

v_call: TRBV7-9
j_call: TRBJ1-6
cdr3_length: 15
clone_size: few
d_call: NA
cdr3_aa: CASSFGWADNSPLHF
cdr3_nt: TGTGCCAGCAGCTTCGGTTGGGCGGATAATTCACCCCTCCACTTT

v_call: TRBV4-1
j_call: TRBJ2-4
cdr3_length: 15
clone_size: NA
d_call: TRBD2
cdr3_aa: CASSQWTSGGNIQYF
cdr3_nt: TGCGCCAGCAGCCAATGGACTAGCGGGGGAAACATTCAGTACTTC

v_call: TRBV4-3
j_call: TRBJ1-1
cdr3_length: 15
clone_size: NA
d_call: NA
cdr3_aa: CASSQDTGMGTEAFF
cdr3_nt: TGCGCCAGCAGCCAAGATACAGGGATGGGCACTGAAGCTTTCTTT

v_call: TRBV2
j_call: TRBJ2-1
cdr3_length: 12
clone_size: few
d_call: TRBD2
cdr3_aa: CASSTGGPSKFF
cdr3_nt: TGTGCCAGCAGTACGGGGGGGCCCAGTAAGTTCTTC

v_call: TRBV29-1
j_call: TRBJ2-3
cdr3_length: 15
clone_size: NA
d_call: NA
cdr3_aa: CSGKGSAGSTDTQYF
cdr3_nt: TGCAGCGGAAAAGGGTCGGCGGGATCCACAGATACGCAGTATTTT